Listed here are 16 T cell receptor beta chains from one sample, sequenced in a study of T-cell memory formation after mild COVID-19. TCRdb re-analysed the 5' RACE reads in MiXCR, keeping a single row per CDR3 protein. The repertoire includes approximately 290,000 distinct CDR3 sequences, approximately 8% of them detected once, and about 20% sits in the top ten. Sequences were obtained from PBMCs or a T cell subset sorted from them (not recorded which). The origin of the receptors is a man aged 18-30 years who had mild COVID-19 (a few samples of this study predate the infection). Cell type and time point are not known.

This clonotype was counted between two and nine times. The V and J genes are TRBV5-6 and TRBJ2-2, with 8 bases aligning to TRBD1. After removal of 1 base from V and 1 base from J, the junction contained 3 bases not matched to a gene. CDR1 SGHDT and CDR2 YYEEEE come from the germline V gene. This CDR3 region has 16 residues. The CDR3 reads CASSLYDRGNTGELFF. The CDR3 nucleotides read TGTGCCAGCAGCTTGTATGACAGGGGGAACACCGGGGAGCTGTTTTTT. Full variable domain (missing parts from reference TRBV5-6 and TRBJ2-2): DAGVTQSPTHLIKTRGQQVTLRCSPKSGHDTVSWYQQALGQGPQFIFQYYEEEERQRGNFPDRFSGHQFPNYSSELNVNALLLGDSALYLCASSLYDRGNTGELFFGEGSRLTVL.

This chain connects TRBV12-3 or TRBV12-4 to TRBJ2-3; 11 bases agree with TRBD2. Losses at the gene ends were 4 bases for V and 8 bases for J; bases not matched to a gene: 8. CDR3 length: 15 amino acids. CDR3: CASSSLAGGTRTQYF. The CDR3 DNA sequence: TGTGCCAGCAGTTCCCTAGCGGGGGGAACACGTACGCAGTATTTT.

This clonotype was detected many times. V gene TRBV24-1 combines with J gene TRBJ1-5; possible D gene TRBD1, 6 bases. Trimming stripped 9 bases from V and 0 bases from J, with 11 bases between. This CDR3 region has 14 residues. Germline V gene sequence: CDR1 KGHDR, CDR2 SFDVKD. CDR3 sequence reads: CATFSGDSNQPQHF. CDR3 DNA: TGTGCCACCTTTTCAGGGGATAGCAATCAGCCCCAGCATTTT.

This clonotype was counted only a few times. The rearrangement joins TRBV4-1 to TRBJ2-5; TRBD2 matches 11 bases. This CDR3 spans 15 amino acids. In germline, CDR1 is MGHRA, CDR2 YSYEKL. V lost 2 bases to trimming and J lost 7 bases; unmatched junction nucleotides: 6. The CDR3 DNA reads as TGCGCCAGCAGCCAAAATAGCGGGGGGGAAGGGACCCAGTACTTC. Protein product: CASSQNSGGEGTQYF.

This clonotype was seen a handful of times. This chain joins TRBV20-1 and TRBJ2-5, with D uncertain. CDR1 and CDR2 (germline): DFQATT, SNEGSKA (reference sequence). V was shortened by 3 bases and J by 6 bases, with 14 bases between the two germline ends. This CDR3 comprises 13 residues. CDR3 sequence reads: CSASRSALKTQYF. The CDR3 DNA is TGCAGTGCTAGTAGGAGCGCCTTAAAGACCCAGTACTTC.

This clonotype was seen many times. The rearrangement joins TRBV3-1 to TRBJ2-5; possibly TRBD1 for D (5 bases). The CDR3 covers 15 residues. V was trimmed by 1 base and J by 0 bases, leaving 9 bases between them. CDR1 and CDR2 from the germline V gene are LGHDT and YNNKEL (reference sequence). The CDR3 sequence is CASSQGWGNQETQYF. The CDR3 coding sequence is TGTGCCAGCAGCCAAGGCTGGGGCAACCAAGAGACCCAGTACTTC.

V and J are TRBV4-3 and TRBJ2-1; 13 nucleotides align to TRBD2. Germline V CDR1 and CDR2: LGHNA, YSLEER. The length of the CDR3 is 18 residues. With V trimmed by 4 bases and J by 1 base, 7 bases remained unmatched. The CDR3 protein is CASSRGTSGDGSYNEQFF. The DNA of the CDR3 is TGCGCCAGCAGCCGCGGGACTAGCGGGGATGGGTCCTACAATGAGCAGTTCTTC.

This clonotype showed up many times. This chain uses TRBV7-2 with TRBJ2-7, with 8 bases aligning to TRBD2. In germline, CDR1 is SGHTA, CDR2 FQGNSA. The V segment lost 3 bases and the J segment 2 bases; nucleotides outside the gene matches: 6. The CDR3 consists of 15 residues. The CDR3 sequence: CASSLRRGGPYEQYF. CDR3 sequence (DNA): TGTGCCAGCAGCTTGAGACGGGGGGGCCCCTACGAGCAGTACTTC. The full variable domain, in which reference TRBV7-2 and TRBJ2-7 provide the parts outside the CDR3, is GAGVSQSPSNKVTEKGKDVELRCDPISGHTALYWYRQSLGQGLEFLIYFQGNSAPDKSGLPSDRFSAERTGGSVSTLTIQRTQQEDSAVYLCASSLRRGGPYEQYFGPGTRLTVT.

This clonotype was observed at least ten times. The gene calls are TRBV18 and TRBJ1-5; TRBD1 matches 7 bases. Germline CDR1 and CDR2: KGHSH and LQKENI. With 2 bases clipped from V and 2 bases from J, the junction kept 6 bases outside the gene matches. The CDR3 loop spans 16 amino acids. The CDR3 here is CASSPDRDKGNQPQHF. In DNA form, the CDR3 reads TGTGCCAGCTCACCAGACAGGGATAAGGGCAATCAGCCCCAGCATTTT.

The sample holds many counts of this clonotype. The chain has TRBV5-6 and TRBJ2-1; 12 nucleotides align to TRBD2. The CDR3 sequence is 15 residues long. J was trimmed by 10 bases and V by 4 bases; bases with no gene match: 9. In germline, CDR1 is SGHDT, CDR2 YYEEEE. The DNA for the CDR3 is TGTGCCAGCAGCCGGAGACTAGCGGGGGTCGGGGAGCAGTTCTTC. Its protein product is CASSRRLAGVGEQFF.

CDR3 DNA: TGCAGTGCCCGCCCGGTCTCTGGAAACACCATATATTTT. This encodes CSARPVSGNTIYF. V gene TRBV20-1 combines with J gene TRBJ1-3; D is ambiguous. Trimming removed 6 bases from V and 0 bases from J, with 9 bases in between. Germline V gene data show CDR1 as DFQATT and CDR2 as SNEGSKA (reference sequence). The CDR3 covers 13 residues.

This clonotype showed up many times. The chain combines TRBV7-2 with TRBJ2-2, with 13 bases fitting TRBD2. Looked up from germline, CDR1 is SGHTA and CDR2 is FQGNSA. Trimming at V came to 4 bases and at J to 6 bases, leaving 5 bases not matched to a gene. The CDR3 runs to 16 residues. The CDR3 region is CASSSRTSGGPGELFF. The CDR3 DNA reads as TGTGCCAGCAGCTCCCGGACTAGCGGGGGCCCCGGGGAGCTGTTTTTT. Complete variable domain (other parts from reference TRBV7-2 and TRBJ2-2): GAGVSQSPSNKVTEKGKDVELRCDPISGHTALYWYRQSLGQGLEFLIYFQGNSAPDKSGLPSDRFSAERTGGSVSTLTIQRTQQEDSAVYLCASSSRTSGGPGELFFGEGSRLTVL.

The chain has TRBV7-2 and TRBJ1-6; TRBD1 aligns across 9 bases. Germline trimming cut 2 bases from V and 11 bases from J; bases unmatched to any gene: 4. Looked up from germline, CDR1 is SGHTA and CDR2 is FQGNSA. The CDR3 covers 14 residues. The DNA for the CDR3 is TGTGCCAGCAGCTTAACACAGGGGGCTCCACCCCTCCACTTT. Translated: CASSLTQGAPPLHF.

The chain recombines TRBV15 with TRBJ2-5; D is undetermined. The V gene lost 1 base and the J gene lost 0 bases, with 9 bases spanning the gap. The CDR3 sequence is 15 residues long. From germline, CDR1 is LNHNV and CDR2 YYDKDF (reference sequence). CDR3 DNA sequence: TGTGCCACCAGCAGAGTAGGGAAGTACCAAGAGACCCAGTACTTC. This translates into CATSRVGKYQETQYF. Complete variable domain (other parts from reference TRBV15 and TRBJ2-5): DAMVIQNPRYQVTQFGKPVTLSCSQTLNHNVMYWYQQKSSQAPKLLFHYYDKDFNNEADTPDNFQSRRPNTSFCFLDIRSPGLGDTAMYLCATSRVGKYQETQYFGPGTRLLVL.

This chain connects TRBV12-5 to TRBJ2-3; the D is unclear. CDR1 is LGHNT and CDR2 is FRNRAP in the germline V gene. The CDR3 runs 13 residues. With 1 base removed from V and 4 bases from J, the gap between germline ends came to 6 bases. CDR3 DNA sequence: TGTGCTAGTGGTTTGGGGGTTGCAGATACGCAGTATTTT. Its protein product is CASGLGVADTQYF.

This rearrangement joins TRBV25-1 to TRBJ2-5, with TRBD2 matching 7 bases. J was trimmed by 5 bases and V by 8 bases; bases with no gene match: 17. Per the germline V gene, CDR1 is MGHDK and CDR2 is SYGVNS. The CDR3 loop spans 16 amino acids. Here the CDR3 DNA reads TGTGCCAGCCTCAAGGGCGCGGGAGAGGATGGGGAGACCCAGTACTTC. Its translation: CASLKGAGEDGETQYF.